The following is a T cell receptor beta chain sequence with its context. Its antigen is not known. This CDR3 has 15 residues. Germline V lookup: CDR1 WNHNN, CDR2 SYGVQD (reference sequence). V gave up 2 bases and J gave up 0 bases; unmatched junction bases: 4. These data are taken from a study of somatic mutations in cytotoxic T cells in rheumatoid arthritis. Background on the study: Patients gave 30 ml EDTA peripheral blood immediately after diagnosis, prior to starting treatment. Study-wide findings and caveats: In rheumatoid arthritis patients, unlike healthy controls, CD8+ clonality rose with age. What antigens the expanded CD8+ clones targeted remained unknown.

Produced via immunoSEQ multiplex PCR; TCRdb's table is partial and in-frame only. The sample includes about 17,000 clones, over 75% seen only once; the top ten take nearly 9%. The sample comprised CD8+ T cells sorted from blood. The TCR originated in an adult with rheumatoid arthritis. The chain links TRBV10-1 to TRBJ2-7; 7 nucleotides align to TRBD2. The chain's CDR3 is CASSEGVAGSYEQYF. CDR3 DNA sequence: TGCGCCAGCAGTGAGGGGGTAGCGGGCTCCTACGAGCAGTACTTC.